The 10 T cell receptor beta chains below come from one sample, sequenced in a study of blood T cell repertoires in COVID-19. Produced via immunoSEQ multiplex PCR; TCRdb's table is partial and in-frame only. The sample consists of about 31,000 clones, approximately 91% of them appearing once. The specimen sequenced was peripheral blood. The receptors here all came from a human donor in a cohort sampled during active COVID-19.

The chain has TRBV6-2 or TRBV6-3 and TRBJ1-5; D perhaps matches TRBD1 (6 bases). Per the germline V gene, CDR1 is MNHEY and CDR2 is SVGEGT. The V end was cut by 4 bases, the J end by 0 bases, with 16 bases between. The CDR3 has 17 amino acids. In DNA, the CDR3 is TGTGCCAGCAGTTGGCACGGGGGGCTCAATAGCAATCAGCCCCAGCATTTT. It encodes CASSWHGGLNSNQPQHF.

CDR3 sequence: CATSRATHEESYGYTF. The CDR3, as DNA: TGTGCCACCAGCAGAGCGACCCACGAGGAATCCTATGGCTACACCTTC. The chain has TRBV15 and TRBJ1-2; D gene uncertain. This CDR3 contains 16 residues. The V and J ends lost 1 base and 4 bases respectively, with 16 bases between them. CDR1 and CDR2 from the germline V gene are LNHNV and YYDKDF (reference sequence).

This chain connects TRBV2 to TRBJ2-1; 13 bases are shared with TRBD2. This CDR3 contains 13 residues. CDR1 and CDR2 (germline): SNHLY, FYNNEI. V lost 9 bases and J lost 10; bases outside the gene matches: 6. CDR3 sequence: CARGLAGEGEQFF. The CDR3 nucleotides are TGTGCCAGAGGACTAGCGGGAGAGGGGGAGCAGTTCTTC.

The chain carries TRBV9 and TRBJ2-1, with TRBD2 as a possible D gene (5 bases). The CDR3 sequence is 16 residues long. V was pared by 3 bases and J by 7 bases, with 20 bases between. CDR1 SGDLS and CDR2 YYNGEE come from the germline V gene. CDR3 sequence: CASSEDPHFTGNEQFF. The CDR3 nucleotides read TGTGCCAGCAGCGAGGATCCGCACTTCACGGGGAATGAGCAGTTCTTC.

This sequence joins TRBV6-5 and TRBJ2-1; TRBD2 is a possible D gene (5 bases). The CDR3 covers 15 residues. V gave up 0 bases and J gave up 7 bases, with 13 bases separating them. Germline CDR1 is MNHEY and CDR2 is SVGAGI. The CDR3 region is CASSYSSGGGNEQFF. CDR3 in DNA: TGTGCCAGCAGTTACTCGAGCGGAGGAGGTAATGAGCAGTTCTTC.

The CDR3: CASSQDFRVTGELFF. DNA for the CDR3: TGCGCCAGCAGCCAAGATTTCCGAGTCACCGGGGAGCTGTTTTTT. The chain employs TRBV4-3 and TRBJ2-2; D call uncertain. Germline CDR1 is LGHNA and CDR2 is YSLEER. The germline V and J ends were trimmed by 0 bases and 4 bases, with 9 bases remaining between them. The CDR3 loop spans 15 amino acids.

The CDR3 loop is CASSLGSEPNCGYGYTF. The CDR3 DNA is TGTGCCAGCAGCTTAGGCAGCGAGCCGAATTGCGGGTATGGCTACACCTTC. The chain joins TRBV12-1 to TRBJ1-2. TRBV12-1 corresponds to a pseudogene. The CDR3 runs to 17 residues.

The gene calls are TRBV6-1 and TRBJ2-1; 8 positions match TRBD2. Germline CDR1 reads MNHNS; CDR2 reads SASEGT. The CDR3 has 19 amino acids. V lost 4 bases, J lost 0 bases, and 14 bases stayed unmatched. CDR3 protein: CASSGPGLDWLPSYNEQFF. The CDR3 region has the DNA TGTGCCAGCAGTGGTCCGGGACTAGATTGGCTCCCCTCCTACAATGAGCAGTTCTTC.

The rearrangement links TRBV6-5 to TRBJ1-5, with TRBD1 matching over 7 bases. CDR3 length: 12 amino acids. J lost 7 bases, V lost 6 bases, and 3 bases had no gene match. Germline loops: CDR1 MNHEY, CDR2 SVGAGI. As DNA, the CDR3 is TGTGCCAGCAGCACAGGGGTACAGCCCCAGCATTTT. Translation: CASSTGVQPQHF.

CDR3 in DNA: TGTGCCAGCAGCTTTACGACAGGGGGAGAGACCCAGTACTTC. Translation: CASSFTTGGETQYF. The chain is built from TRBV5-8 and TRBJ2-5, with 9 bases that match TRBD1. Trimming cost V 2 bases and J 4 bases; bases outside gene matches: 3. The germline CDR1 and CDR2 sequences are SGHTS and YDEGEE. The CDR3 is made up of 14 amino acids.